These 18 T cell receptor beta chains originate from one sample sequenced in a study of T-cell reconstitution after alpha-beta-depleted transplantation in children. TCRbeta library construction was performed incorporating unique molecular identifiers. TCRdb redid the calling of the PCR reads with MiXCR, one entry per CDR3 protein. Of approximately 350,000 distinct CDR3 sequences listed, about a tenth were seen once; the top ten hold 2% to 2.5%. The sequencing used PBMCs from the stem cell graft donor, collected from the stem cell graft. The receptor set was obtained from a human donor who donated a stem cell graft to a child with acute lymphoblastic leukemia.

This clonotype was picked up many times. The V and J genes are TRBV12-3 or TRBV12-4 and TRBJ1-1, with unresolved D. Trimming pared 7 bases from V and 0 bases from J, leaving 12 bases between. This CDR3 comprises 14 residues. The CDR3 spells CASKLGRMNTEAFF. The CDR3 DNA reads as TGTGCCAGCAAACTTGGGAGGATGAACACTGAAGCTTTCTTT.

The sample holds one count of this clonotype. This clone may be a read error of a much larger clone one base away. This rearrangement joins TRBV2 to TRBJ2-5, with unresolved D. With 2 bases removed from V and 5 bases from J, the gap between germline ends came to 12 bases. Per germline, CDR1 SNHLY and CDR2 FYNNEI. The CDR3 is 14 amino acids. The CDR3 coding sequence is TGTGCCAGCAGTGAAACTCATGGATTCGAGACCCAGTACTTC. It is translated as CASSETHGFETQYF.

This clonotype was seen ten or more times. The genes are TRBV20-1 and TRBJ1-4; TRBD1 matches at 7 bases. CDR3 size: 17 residues. Germline trimming cut 0 bases from V and 8 bases from J; bases unmatched to any gene: 15. The germline V gene encodes CDR1 DFQATT and CDR2 SNEGSKA (reference sequence). The CDR3: CSARDPRQGGLLEKLFF. CDR3 bases: TGCAGTGCTAGAGATCCCCGACAGGGAGGGTTATTGGAAAAACTGTTTTTT.

This clonotype has a count of ten or more. The chain has TRBV27 and TRBJ2-7; D is uncertain. This CDR3 spans 13 amino acids. Looked up from germline, CDR1 is MNHEY and CDR2 is SMNVEV (reference sequence). Trimming shortened V by 6 bases and J by 5 bases, and 14 bases separated the two germline ends. DNA of the CDR3: TGTGCCAGCAGCCCACTTCCGGTCCACGAGCAGTACTTC. Its protein product is CASSPLPVHEQYF.

This chain uses TRBV7-9 with TRBJ2-5; possible D gene TRBD1, 7 bases. Germline CDR1 is SEHNR and CDR2 is FQNEAQ (reference sequence). The V and J ends lost 4 bases and 4 bases respectively, with 16 bases between them. There are 15 residues in the CDR3. The DNA of the CDR3 is TGTGCCAGCAGCTCCTCGCGGAGGGGGCGAGAGACCCAGTACTTC. This sequence encodes CASSSSRRGRETQYF.

This clonotype was detected a few times. The V call is TRBV12-3 or TRBV12-4, the J call TRBJ1-5, with D hard to call. V was pared by 5 bases and J by 3 bases, with 14 bases between. The CDR3 runs 15 residues. This CDR3 reads CASSPEDVINQPQHF. DNA for the CDR3: TGTGCCAGCAGTCCTGAGGACGTCATCAATCAGCCCCAGCATTTT.

This clonotype turned up a few times. V and J are TRBV6-1 and TRBJ2-7; tentatively, D is TRBD1 or TRBD2 (5 bases each). Trimming left V 7 bases short and J 3 bases short, with 16 bases between. CDR3 length: 14 amino acids. The V gene's germline CDR1 is MNHNS and CDR2 SASEGT. The CDR3 here is CASTRRDGFYEQYF. CDR3 DNA: TGTGCCAGCACCCGCCGGGACGGATTCTACGAGCAGTACTTC.

Ten or more counts support this clonotype. The CDR3 DNA reads TGCGCCAGCAGCTTGCCGGAGTCGAACACCGGGGAGCTGTTTTTT. It yields the protein CASSLPESNTGELFF. The chain couples TRBV5-1 to TRBJ2-2; D gene ambiguous. Between the trimmed V and J ends, which lost 1 base and 0 bases, there was a span of 7 bases. The CDR3 is 15 amino acids. Germline values: CDR1 SGHRS, CDR2 YFSETQ.

This clonotype was recorded at least ten times. The chain uses TRBV10-3 and TRBJ2-1, with 9 bases fitting TRBD2. The trim removed 2 bases at V and 0 bases at J, leaving 5 bases unmatched. CDR1 and CDR2 from the germline V gene are ENHRY and SYGVKD. The CDR3 is 17 residues long. The CDR3: CAISETSGSSSYNEQFF. The CDR3 DNA reads TGTGCCATCAGTGAGACTAGCGGGTCCTCCTCCTACAATGAGCAGTTCTTC.

The chain employs TRBV20-1 and TRBJ1-3; no definite D call. Germline V gene data show CDR1 as DFQATT and CDR2 as SNEGSKA (reference sequence). Trimming shortened V by 1 base and J by 3 bases, and 10 bases separated the two germline ends. The CDR3 totals 14 residues. The CDR3 DNA reads TGCAGTGCTAGAGCCCCGTACTATGGAAACACCATATATTTT. Its protein is CSARAPYYGNTIYF.

This chain links TRBV15 with TRBJ2-1; 9 nucleotides line up with TRBD2. This CDR3 comprises 20 residues. V lost 2 bases to trimming and J lost 2 bases; unmatched junction nucleotides: 16. Germline CDR1 is LNHNV and CDR2 is YYDKDF (reference sequence). This CDR3 reads CATSRTRSGLAPPAYNEQFF. The CDR3 DNA reads as TGTGCCACCAGCAGAACGAGGAGTGGACTAGCGCCTCCGGCCTACAATGAGCAGTTCTTC.

This clonotype was seen only a few times. The chain employs TRBV20-1 and TRBJ2-3; no reliable D call. Germline V gene lookup returns CDR1 DFQATT and CDR2 SNEGSKA (reference sequence). V was pared by 1 base and J by 1 base, with 6 bases between. The CDR3 runs 13 residues. CDR3 sequence: CSARGEGTDTQYF. In DNA form, the CDR3 reads TGCAGTGCTAGAGGAGAAGGCACAGATACGCAGTATTTT.

This clonotype was seen more than once but under ten times. Here the CDR3 DNA reads TGTGCCAGCAAACCGGACAGGGCCAAAAACATTCAGTACTTC. Translating gives CASKPDRAKNIQYF. The chain recombines TRBV28 with TRBJ2-4; 7 nucleotides match TRBD1. Unmatched junction bases numbered 4, after V lost 7 bases and J lost 1 base. This CDR3 has 14 residues. The germline V gene encodes CDR1 MDHEN and CDR2 SYDVKM.

V usage is TRBV9 and J usage is TRBJ1-2; D is unresolved. There are 12 residues in the CDR3. Germline CDR1 is SGDLS and CDR2 is YYNGEE. V was shortened by 2 bases and J by 5 bases, with 7 bases between the two germline ends. CDR3: CASSVREYGYTF. CDR3 sequence (DNA): TGTGCCAGCAGCGTTAGAGAATATGGCTACACCTTC.

The gene calls are TRBV4-1 and TRBJ2-4; 11 bases line up with TRBD2. V lost 2 bases and J lost 0; bases outside the gene matches: 3. The CDR3 is made up of 17 amino acids. Per germline, CDR1 MGHRA and CDR2 YSYEKL. The CDR3 reads CASSQPSGRLAKNIQYF. Here the CDR3 DNA reads TGCGCCAGCAGCCAACCTAGCGGGAGGTTAGCCAAAAACATTCAGTACTTC.

This clonotype has only a few counts. The chain has TRBV11-2 and TRBJ2-7; D possibly corresponds to TRBD1 (6 bases). CDR1 and CDR2 (germline): SGHAT, FQNNGV. Trimming removed 5 bases at V and 0 bases at J, with 23 bases between. The CDR3 sequence is 18 residues long. In DNA form, the CDR3 reads TGTGCCAGCAGCCCCCCTCGTGGGACATTGGCAAGCTCCTACGAGCAGTACTTC. This translates into CASSPPRGTLASSYEQYF.

DNA of the CDR3: TGCAGCGTTGAGGGCCTTGTGCCAGTGTGCTACACCTTC. Its protein product is CSVEGLVPVCYTF. This chain links TRBV29-1 with TRBJ1-2, with D uncertain. Germline V CDR1 and CDR2: SQVTM, ANQGSEA. This CDR3 has 13 residues. The V gene lost 3 bases and the J gene lost 9 bases, with 17 bases spanning the gap.

This clonotype was detected a few times. The V and J genes are TRBV12-3 or TRBV12-4 and TRBJ2-7; the match to TRBD2 covers 9 bases. V lost 1 base and J lost 1; bases outside the gene matches: 5. The CDR3 covers 16 residues. The CDR3 region has the DNA TGTGCCAGCAGTTTAGATCCGCGGGAGGGATCCTACGAGCAGTACTTC. Translating it yields CASSLDPREGSYEQYF.